In this sample, the clone carrying this T cell receptor (beta chain) turned up a few times. The CDR3 contains 13 residues. The J segment lost 5 bases and the V segment lost 3 bases, leaving 3 bases of the junction unmatched. Germline V CDR1 and CDR2: SGHVS, FNYEAQ. A 5'RACE template-switching step, the method used to make TCR cDNA, added a universal primer site and UMIs. TCRdb reanalysed the 5' RACE reads using MiXCR and keeps one entry per CDR3 protein. The table records about 85,000 distinct CDR3 sequences, about 14% of them present only once. These data originate in a study of T cells after yellow fever vaccination. General study points: Detected again after the booster were most primary-vaccination clones, at 95% to 96% CD4 and 80% to 90% CD8. Abundant clonotypes from the bulk population could have been carried over as contaminants into FACS-sorted repertoires.

The chain links TRBV7-6 to TRBJ2-5, with 7 bases lining up with TRBD1. The sequencing used CD8+ T cells not binding an NS4B(214-222) dextramer, sorted from PBMCs, collected approximately 20 days after the first yellow fever vaccination. This TCR derives from a man in his late teens or twenties who received the YFV17D yellow fever vaccine. The CDR3 region has the DNA TGTGCCAGCAGCTTGACAGGGATGGAGACCCAGTACTTC. It is translated as CASSLTGMETQYF.